Following are 15 T cell receptor beta chains from one sample sequenced in a study of cytomegalovirus exposure and HLA in healthy donors. 60 Vbeta and 13 Jbeta primers were used in PCR. Clones were read by immunoSEQ multiplex PCR, and TCRdb kept only the in-frame ones, dropping some. The top ten clones hold 8% of a sample with about 240,000 clones, around 81% of them seen once. Sequenced input: PBMCs. All receptors derive from a woman in her sixties or seventies in good health and CMV-seropositive.

V is TRBV7-9 and J is TRBJ2-2, with 8 bases fitting TRBD2. The CDR3 totals 15 residues. The germline CDR1 and CDR2 sequences are SEHNR and FQNEAQ (reference sequence). V was pared by 1 base and J by 7 bases, with 5 bases of the junction left unmatched. The CDR3 reads CASSLGSGRSGELFF. CDR3 nucleotide sequence: TGTGCCAGCAGCTTAGGCAGCGGGAGAAGCGGGGAGCTGTTTTTT.

The chain links TRBV27 to TRBJ2-7; TRBD2 matches at 8 bases. The CDR3 is 17 residues long. The germline gives CDR1 MNHEY, CDR2 SMNVEV (reference sequence). J lost 0 bases, V lost 8 bases, and 15 bases had no gene match. CDR3 nucleotide sequence: TGTGCCAGCTCCTCAATCATCAGACTAGCGAACTCCTACGAGCAGTACTTC. Its protein product is CASSSIIRLANSYEQYF.

In its sample, this clone was seen a few times. J is TRBJ2-5 and V is TRBV18, with D perhaps matching TRBD2 (6 bases). V was pared by 5 bases and J by 5 bases, with 18 bases between. The V gene's germline CDR1 is KGHSH and CDR2 LQKENI. The CDR3 length is 15 residues. The CDR3 DNA follows: TGTGCCAGCTCAAGTGTATCCGGGAGAATTGAGACCCAGTACTTC. Its translation is CASSSVSGRIETQYF.

Of note for this clone: This sample also contains other DNA sequences that code for the same CDR3. J is TRBJ1-1 and V is TRBV25-1, with D perhaps matching TRBD1 (5 bases). The V gene's germline CDR1 is MGHDK and CDR2 SYGVNS. The V end was cut by 8 bases, the J end by 1 base, with 8 bases between. The CDR3 consists of 12 residues. CDR3 nucleotides: TGTGCCAGCGGACACTCGAACACTGAAGCTTTCTTT. Its translation: CASGHSNTEAFF.

The genes are TRBV4-2 and TRBJ1-3; D gene unclear. This CDR3 contains 16 residues. The germline V gene encodes CDR1 LGHNA and CDR2 YNFKEQ. V was cut by 5 bases and J by 2 bases, with 16 bases left in between. CDR3 in amino acids: CASSIQPQGTGNTIYF. The DNA for the CDR3 is TGTGCCAGCAGCATACAGCCCCAAGGCACTGGAAACACCATATATTTT.

The gene calls are TRBV5-4 and TRBJ1-1, with TRBD1 matching over 9 bases. V lost 0 bases to trimming and J lost 10 bases; unmatched junction nucleotides: 10. The CDR3 has 15 amino acids. Germline V gene lookup returns CDR1 SGHNT and CDR2 YYREEE (reference sequence). The CDR3 DNA is TGTGCCAGCAGCTTGGACTCGACAGGGGGACGGACAGCTTTCTTT. Protein product: CASSLDSTGGRTAFF.

The rearrangement joins TRBV18 to TRBJ2-2; 7 nucleotides line up with TRBD2. The germline gives CDR1 KGHSH, CDR2 LQKENI. The ends lost 6 bases at V and 0 bases at J; junction bases unmatched: 10. The CDR3 covers 17 residues. The chain's CDR3 is CASSPVGRGSNTGELFF. CDR3 DNA: TGTGCCAGCTCTCCCGTGGGGAGGGGATCGAACACCGGGGAGCTGTTTTTT.

This rearrangement joins TRBV5-1 to TRBJ2-2, with D possibly being TRBD1 (7 bases). Trimming removed 5 bases at V and 6 bases at J, with 14 bases between. This CDR3 has 14 residues. Germline CDR1 reads SGHRS; CDR2 reads YFSETQ. As DNA, the CDR3 is TGCGCCAGCAGGGTGCAGGGGGGCCCCGGGGAGCTGTTTTTT. It yields the protein CASRVQGGPGELFF.

The chain employs TRBV5-1 and TRBJ1-3; D not resolved. The CDR3 has 13 amino acids. From germline, CDR1 is SGHRS and CDR2 YFSETQ. The V end lost 0 bases, the J end lost 5 bases, and 6 bases lay between the germline ends. CDR3 in DNA: TGCGCCAGCAGCTTGGACTCGAGAAACACCATATATTTT. It specifies CASSLDSRNTIYF. Combining the CDR3 with reference TRBV5-1 and TRBJ1-3 gives the whole variable domain KAGVTQTPRYLIKTRGQQVTLSCSPISGHRSVSWYQQTPGQGLQFLFEYFSETQRNKGNFPGRFSGRQFSNSRSEMNVSTLELGDSALYLCASSLDSRNTIYFGEGSWLTVV.

V and J are TRBV29-1 and TRBJ1-4, with 11 bases identical to TRBD1. The CDR3 has 14 residues. With V trimmed by 6 bases and J by 10 bases, 10 bases remained unmatched. Germline CDR1 SQVTM, CDR2 ANQGSEA. This CDR3 is CSVARDRGTGKLFF. CDR3 DNA sequence: TGCAGCGTCGCCCGGGACAGGGGGACCGGAAAACTGTTTTTT.

V gene TRBV29-1 combines with J gene TRBJ2-3, with unresolved D. Looked up from germline, CDR1 is SQVTM and CDR2 is ANQGSEA. V lost 6 bases, J lost 10 bases, and 8 bases lay in between. CDR3 length equals 9 residues. CDR3 DNA: TGCAGCGTGGAGATAGCGCAGTATTTT. The encoded protein is CSVEIAQYF.

The rearrangement links TRBV6-6 to TRBJ2-3; D gene unclear. Trimming pared 4 bases from V and 6 bases from J, leaving 5 bases between. Germline V gene sequence: CDR1 MNHNY, CDR2 SVGAGI (reference sequence). The CDR3 runs to 11 residues. CDR3 nucleotide sequence: TGTGCCAGCAGTTTCGGGGATACGCAGTATTTT. Encoded protein: CASSFGDTQYF.

The chain is built from TRBV29-1 and TRBJ2-5, with D possibly matching TRBD2 (5 bases). Between the trimmed V and J ends, which lost 2 bases and 5 bases, there was a span of 12 bases. The germline V gene has CDR1 SQVTM and CDR2 ANQGSEA. The CDR3 is 13 residues long. In DNA, the CDR3 is TGCAGCGTTGAACTCGGGGTTCGGGAGACCCAGTACTTC. Translated: CSVELGVRETQYF.

V is TRBV15 and J is TRBJ1-5; 10 bases match TRBD1. This CDR3 spans 19 amino acids. V gave up 8 bases and J gave up 0 bases; unmatched junction bases: 16. Germline CDR1 LNHNV, CDR2 YYDKDF (reference sequence). CDR3 nucleotide sequence: TGTGCCACCGAGAGCCTCATCCGGGACAGGGGCCATAGCAATCAGCCCCAGCATTTT. Translation: CATESLIRDRGHSNQPQHF. Looking up the rest from reference TRBV15 and TRBJ1-5 gives the full variable domain: DAMVIQNPRYQVTQFGKPVTLSCSQTLNHNVMYWYQQKSSQAPKLLFHYYDKDFNNEADTPDNFQSRRPNTSFCFLDIRSPGLGDTAMYLCATESLIRDRGHSNQPQHFGDGTRLSIL.

This clone is a singleton in its sample. The V call is TRBV7-9, the J call TRBJ2-1; unclear D gene. The CDR3 spans 13 residues. The germline gives CDR1 SEHNR, CDR2 FQNEAQ (reference sequence). Trimming left V 6 bases short and J 0 bases short, with 6 bases between. CDR3 coding DNA: TGTGCCAGCAGTCCTAGCTCCTACAATGAGCAGTTCTTC. Translating it yields CASSPSSYNEQFF. The entire variable domain, with the rest obtained from reference TRBV7-9 and TRBJ2-1, is as follows: DTGVSQNPRHKITKRGQNVTFRCDPISEHNRLYWYRQTLGQGPEFLTYFQNEAQLEKSRLLSDRFSAERPKGSFSTLEIQRTEQGDSAMYLCASSPSSYNEQFFGPGTRLTVL.